The present T cell receptor beta chain was sequenced within a study of blood T cell repertoires in COVID-19. Study-level background: Sites in the United States, Italy and Spain provided acute and convalescent COVID-19 samples. In each case, the material was cDNA or gDNA derived from T cells, B-cell-depleted T cells, or PBMCs.

Original analysis: Amplification of reference gene primers was used by the study to estimate nucleated cell counts. Clones were sequenced by immunoSEQ multiplex PCR, and TCRdb holds only the in-frame ones, with some missing. V and J calls and clone size are those listed in that table; D and trimming were worked out from the DNA. This sample carries 250,000 to 300,000 clones, about 86% of them seen once, and the ten largest clones take around 3%. The V gene's germline CDR1 is SGHRS and CDR2 YFSETQ. The CDR3 totals 13 residues. Trimming left V 7 bases short and J 3 bases short, with 12 bases between. The sequence was obtained from a woman in her sixties with active or convalescent COVID-19. The source material was peripheral blood. This chain joins TRBV5-1 and TRBJ2-3, with D possibly TRBD1 on 5 matching bases. CDR3 amino acids: CASSQVGTDTQYF. As DNA, the CDR3 is TGCGCCAGCTCACAGGTTGGGACAGATACGCAGTATTTT. Drawing the rest from reference TRBV5-1 and TRBJ2-3, the complete variable domain is KAGVTQTPRYLIKTRGQQVTLSCSPISGHRSVSWYQQTPGQGLQFLFEYFSETQRNKGNFPGRFSGRQFSNSRSEMNVSTLELGDSALYLCASSQVGTDTQYFGPGTRLTVL.